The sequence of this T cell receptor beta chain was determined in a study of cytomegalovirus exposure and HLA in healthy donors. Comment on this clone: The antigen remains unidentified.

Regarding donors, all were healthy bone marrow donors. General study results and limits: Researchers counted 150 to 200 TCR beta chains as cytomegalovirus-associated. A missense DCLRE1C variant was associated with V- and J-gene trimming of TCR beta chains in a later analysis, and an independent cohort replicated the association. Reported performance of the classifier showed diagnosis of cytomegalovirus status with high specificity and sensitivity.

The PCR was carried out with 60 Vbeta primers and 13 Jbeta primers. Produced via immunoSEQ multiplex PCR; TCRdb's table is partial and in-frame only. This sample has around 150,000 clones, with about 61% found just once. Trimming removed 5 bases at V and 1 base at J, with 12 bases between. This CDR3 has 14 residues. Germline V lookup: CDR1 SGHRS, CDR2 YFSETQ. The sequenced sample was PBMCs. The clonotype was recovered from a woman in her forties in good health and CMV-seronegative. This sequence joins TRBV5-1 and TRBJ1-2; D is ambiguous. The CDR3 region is CASRDTVSNYGYTF. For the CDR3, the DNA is TGCGCCAGCAGGGATACAGTTAGTAACTATGGCTACACCTTC.